This T cell receptor (beta chain) was recorded in a study of blood T cell repertoires in COVID-19. Some clones are missing from TCRdb's copy, which holds only in-frame ones; the method was immunoSEQ multiplex PCR. The repertoire holds fewer than 200,000 clones, with around 84% as singletons. This CDR3 has 15 residues. Deletions cut 2 bases from V and 1 base from J, with 11 bases between. CDR1 is LGHNA, CDR2 YNFKEQ, per germline. The TCR sequence derives from a woman younger than 45 who had been exposed to COVID-19. Sample: PBMCs or T cells enriched from blood (not recorded which). The rearrangement joins TRBV4-2 to TRBJ1-1, with D maybe TRBD1 (6 bases). CDR3 region: CASSQPGTWNTEAFF. In DNA, the CDR3 is TGTGCCAGCAGCCAACCCGGGACATGGAACACTGAAGCTTTCTTT.